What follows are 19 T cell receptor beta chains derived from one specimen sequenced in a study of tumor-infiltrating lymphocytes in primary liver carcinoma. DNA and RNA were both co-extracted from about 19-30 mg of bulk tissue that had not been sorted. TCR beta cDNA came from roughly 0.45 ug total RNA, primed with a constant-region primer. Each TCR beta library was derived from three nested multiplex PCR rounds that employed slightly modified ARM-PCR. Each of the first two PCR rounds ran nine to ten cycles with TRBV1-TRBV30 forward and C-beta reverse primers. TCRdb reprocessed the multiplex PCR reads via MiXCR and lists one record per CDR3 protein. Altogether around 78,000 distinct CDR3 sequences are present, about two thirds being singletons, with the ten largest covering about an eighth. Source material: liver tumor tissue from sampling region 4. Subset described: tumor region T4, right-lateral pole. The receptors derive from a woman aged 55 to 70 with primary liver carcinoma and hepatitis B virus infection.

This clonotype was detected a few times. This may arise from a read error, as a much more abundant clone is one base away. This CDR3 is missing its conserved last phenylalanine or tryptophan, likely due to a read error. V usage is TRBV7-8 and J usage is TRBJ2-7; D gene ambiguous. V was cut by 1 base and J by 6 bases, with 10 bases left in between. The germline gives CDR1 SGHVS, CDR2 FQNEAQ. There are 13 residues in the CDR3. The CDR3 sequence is CASSLVDGREQYL. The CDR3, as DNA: TGTGCCAGCAGCTTAGTGGACGGCCGCGAGCAGTACCTC.

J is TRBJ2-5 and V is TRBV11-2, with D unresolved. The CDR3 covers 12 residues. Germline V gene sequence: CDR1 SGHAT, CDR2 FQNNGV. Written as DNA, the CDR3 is TGTGTTAGCATCTATACCCAAGAGACCCAGTACTTC. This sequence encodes CVSIYTQETQYF.

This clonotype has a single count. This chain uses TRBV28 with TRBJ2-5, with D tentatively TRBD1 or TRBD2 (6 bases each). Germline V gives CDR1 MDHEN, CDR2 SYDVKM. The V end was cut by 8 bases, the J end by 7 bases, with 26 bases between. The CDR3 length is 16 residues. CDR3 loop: CASASPGAGAGPTQYF. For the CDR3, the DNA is TGTGCCAGCGCCTCCCCGGGGGCGGGTGCAGGTCCGACCCAGTACTTC.

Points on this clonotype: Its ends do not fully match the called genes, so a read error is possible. The DNA for the CDR3 is TGTGCCAGCAGTTTATCTCAAGTCCGATGGGGTAGAAGTTACGAGCATTACTTC. As protein: CASSLSQVRWGRSYEHYF. The chain couples TRBV28 to TRBJ2-7; D unclear. From germline, CDR1 is MDHEN and CDR2 SYDVKM. The CDR3 extends over 18 amino acids.

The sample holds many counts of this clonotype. Here the CDR3 DNA reads TGTGCCAGCGGGAAAGGGACACAGAACACCGGGGAGCTGTTTTTT. It encodes CASGKGTQNTGELFF. This sequence joins TRBV7-3 and TRBJ2-2; a possible D gene is TRBD1 (6 bases). Trimming pared 8 bases from V and 1 base from J, leaving 14 bases between. This CDR3 comprises 15 residues. The germline CDR1 and CDR2 sequences are SGHTA and FQGTGA. Filled out from reference TRBV7-3 and TRBJ2-2, the complete variable domain reads GAGVSQTPSNKVTEKGKYVELRCDPISGHTALYWYRQSLGQGPEFLIYFQGTGAADDSGLPNDRFFAVRPEGSVSTLKIQRTERGDSAVYLCASGKGTQNTGELFFGEGSRLTVL.

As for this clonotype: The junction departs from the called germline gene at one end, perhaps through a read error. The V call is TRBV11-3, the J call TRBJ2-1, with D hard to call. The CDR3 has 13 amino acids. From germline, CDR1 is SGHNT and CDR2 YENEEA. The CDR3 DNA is TGTGCCAGCAGTGCCGGTGTCTACAATGGGCAGTTCTTC. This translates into CASSAGVYNGQFF.

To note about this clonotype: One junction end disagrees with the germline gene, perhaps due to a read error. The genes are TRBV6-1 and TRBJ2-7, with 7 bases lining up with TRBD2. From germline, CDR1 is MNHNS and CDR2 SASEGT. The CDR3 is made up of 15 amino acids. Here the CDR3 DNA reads TGTACCAGCAGTGACCCGGGAGGCTCTGTCTACGAGCAGTACTTC. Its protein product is CTSSDPGGSVYEQYF.

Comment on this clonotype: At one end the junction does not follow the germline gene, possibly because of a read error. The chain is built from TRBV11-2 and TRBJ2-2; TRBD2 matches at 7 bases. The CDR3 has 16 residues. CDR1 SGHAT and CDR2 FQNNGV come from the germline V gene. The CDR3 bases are TGTGCCAGAAGCTTCCGACTGGCGGGGGATGCGGGGGAGCTGTTTTTT. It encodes CARSFRLAGDAGELFF.

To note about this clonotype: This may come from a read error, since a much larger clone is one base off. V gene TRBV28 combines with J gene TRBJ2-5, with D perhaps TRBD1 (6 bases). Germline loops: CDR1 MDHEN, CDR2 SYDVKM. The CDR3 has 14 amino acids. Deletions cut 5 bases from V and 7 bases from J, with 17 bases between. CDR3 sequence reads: CASSPLIGGGTQYF. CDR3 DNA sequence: TGTGCCAGCAGTCCCCTCATAGGGGGTGGGACCCAGTACTTC.

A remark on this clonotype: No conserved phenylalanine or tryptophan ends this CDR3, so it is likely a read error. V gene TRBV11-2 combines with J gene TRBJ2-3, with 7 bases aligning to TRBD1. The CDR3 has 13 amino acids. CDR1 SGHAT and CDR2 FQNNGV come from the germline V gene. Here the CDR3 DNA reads TGCGCCAGCAGCTTCTTAGGGACAGATACTCAGTATCTT. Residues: CASSFLGTDTQYL.

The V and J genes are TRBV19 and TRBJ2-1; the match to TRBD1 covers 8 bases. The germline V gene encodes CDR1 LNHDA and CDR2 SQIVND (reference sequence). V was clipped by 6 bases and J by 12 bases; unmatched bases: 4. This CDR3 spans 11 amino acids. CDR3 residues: CASSWTGRQFF. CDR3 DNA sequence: TGTGCCAGTAGCTGGACAGGGCGGCAGTTCTTC. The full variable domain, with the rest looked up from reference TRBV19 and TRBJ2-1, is DGGITQSPKYLFRKEGQNVTLSCEQNLNHDAMYWYRQDPGQGLRLIYYSQIVNDFQKGDIAEGYSVSREKKESFPLTVTSAQKNPTAFYLCASSWTGRQFFGPGTRLTVL.

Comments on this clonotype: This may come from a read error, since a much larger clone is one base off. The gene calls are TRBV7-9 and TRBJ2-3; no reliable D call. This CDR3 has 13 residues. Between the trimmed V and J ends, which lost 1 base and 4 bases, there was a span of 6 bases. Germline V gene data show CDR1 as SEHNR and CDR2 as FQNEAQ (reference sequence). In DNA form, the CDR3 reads TGTGCCAGCAGCTTAGGGGTCGCAGATACGCAGTATTTT. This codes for CASSLGVADTQYF.

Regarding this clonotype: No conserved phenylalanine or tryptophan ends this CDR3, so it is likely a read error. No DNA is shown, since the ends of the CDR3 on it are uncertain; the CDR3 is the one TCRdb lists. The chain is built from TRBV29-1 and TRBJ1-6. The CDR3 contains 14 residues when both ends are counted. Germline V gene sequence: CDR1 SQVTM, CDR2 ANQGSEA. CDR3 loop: CSVTIGGQGSPLRL.

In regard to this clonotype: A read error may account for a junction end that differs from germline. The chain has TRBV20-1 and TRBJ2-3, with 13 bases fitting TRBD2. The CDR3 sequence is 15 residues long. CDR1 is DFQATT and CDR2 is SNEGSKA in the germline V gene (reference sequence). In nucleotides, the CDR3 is TGCAGTGCAACTGGGACTAGCGGGAAGGCAGATACACAGTATTTT. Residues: CSATGTSGKADTQYF.

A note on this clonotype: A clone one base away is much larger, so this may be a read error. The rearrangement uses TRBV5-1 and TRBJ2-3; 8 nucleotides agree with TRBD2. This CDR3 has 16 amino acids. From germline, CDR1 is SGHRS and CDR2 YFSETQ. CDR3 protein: CANSLREAGETDTQYF. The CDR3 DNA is TGCGCCAACAGCTTGAGGGAAGCGGGAGAGACAGATACGCAGTATTTT.

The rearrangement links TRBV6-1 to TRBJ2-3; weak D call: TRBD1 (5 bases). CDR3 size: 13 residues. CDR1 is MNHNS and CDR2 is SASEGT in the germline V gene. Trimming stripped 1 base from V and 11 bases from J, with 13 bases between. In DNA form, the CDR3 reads TGTGCCAGCAGTGAAGTCCAGACAGACAAGCAGTATTTT. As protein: CASSEVQTDKQYF.

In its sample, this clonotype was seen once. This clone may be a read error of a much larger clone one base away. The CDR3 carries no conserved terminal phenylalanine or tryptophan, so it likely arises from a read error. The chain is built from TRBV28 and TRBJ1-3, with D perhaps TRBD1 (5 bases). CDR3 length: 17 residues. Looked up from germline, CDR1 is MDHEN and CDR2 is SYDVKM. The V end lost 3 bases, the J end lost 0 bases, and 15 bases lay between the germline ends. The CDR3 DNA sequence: TGTGCCAGCAGTTTTGGGGGTGAAGGGGTCTCTGGAAACACCATATATCTT. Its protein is CASSFGGEGVSGNTIYL.

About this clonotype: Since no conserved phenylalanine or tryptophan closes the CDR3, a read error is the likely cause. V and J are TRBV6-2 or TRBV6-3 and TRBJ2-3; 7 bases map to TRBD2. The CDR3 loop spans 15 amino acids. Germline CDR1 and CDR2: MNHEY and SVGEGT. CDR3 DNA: TGTGCCAGCAGTTATACGGGGGGAGGTACAGATACACAGTATTTG. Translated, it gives CASSYTGGGTDTQYL.

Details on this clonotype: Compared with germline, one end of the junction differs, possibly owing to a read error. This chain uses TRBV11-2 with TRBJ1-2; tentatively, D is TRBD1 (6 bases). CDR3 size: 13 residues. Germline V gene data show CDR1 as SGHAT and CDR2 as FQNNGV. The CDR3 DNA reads TGTGCCAGCAGGTTGGGGGCCGGTTTTGGCTACGCCTTC. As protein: CASRLGAGFGYAF.